This T cell receptor beta chain was identified in a study of T cells in localized non-small cell lung cancer. Study-wide results and limits: Sequencing, confined to only one tumor region, leaves heterogeneity possible. Prolonged overall survival went with higher T cell density in the blood. Clonality peaked in uninvolved adjacent lung rather than tumor.

This clone occurred a few times. Its matching antigen is unknown. The CDR3 is made up of 12 amino acids. V was cut by 6 bases and J by 5 bases, with 8 bases left in between. CDR1 and CDR2 from the germline V gene are SNHLY and FYNNEI. Libraries were prepared by immunoSEQ multiplex PCR; TCRdb keeps only in-frame clonotypes and omits some of them. The sample lists about 12,000 clones, about 82% occurring once. This TCR came from a male donor aged 60 or older with stage III lung adenocarcinoma. The chain has TRBV2 and TRBJ1-5; D gene uncertain. The sequenced sample was peripheral blood, obtained before any cancer treatment. The CDR3 protein is CASRAEHQPQHF. The CDR3 DNA is TGTGCCAGCAGGGCAGAGCATCAGCCCCAGCATTTT.